This T cell receptor beta chain is drawn from a study of blood T cell repertoires in COVID-19. Study-wide context: Researchers got acute and convalescent COVID-19 samples from the United States, Italy and Spain. PBMCs, B-cell-depleted T cells, or T cells were the source of the cDNA or gDNA that made up the material.

Per the study methods: How many nucleated cells were present was estimated from reference gene primer amplification. The data were produced by immunoSEQ multiplex PCR, yet TCRdb's version contains in-frame clones alone and is incomplete. Clone size and the V and J calls come from that table; the DNA yielded D and trimming. The top ten hold approximately 15% of the sample, which has around 40,000 clones, about 85% seen once. In its sample, this clone was seen once. J gave up 8 bases and V 10 bases, and 9 bases lay outside the gene matches. Germline V CDR1 and CDR2: ENHRY, SYGVKD. The CDR3 contains 12 residues.

V usage is TRBV10-3 and J usage is TRBJ2-7; 9 bases fit TRBD1. The clonotype originates from a human donor in a cohort sampled during active COVID-19. The sequenced sample consisted of peripheral blood. DNA of the CDR3: TGTGCCACCGAGCAGGACAGGGGCAAGCAGTACTTC. This sequence encodes CATEQDRGKQYF.